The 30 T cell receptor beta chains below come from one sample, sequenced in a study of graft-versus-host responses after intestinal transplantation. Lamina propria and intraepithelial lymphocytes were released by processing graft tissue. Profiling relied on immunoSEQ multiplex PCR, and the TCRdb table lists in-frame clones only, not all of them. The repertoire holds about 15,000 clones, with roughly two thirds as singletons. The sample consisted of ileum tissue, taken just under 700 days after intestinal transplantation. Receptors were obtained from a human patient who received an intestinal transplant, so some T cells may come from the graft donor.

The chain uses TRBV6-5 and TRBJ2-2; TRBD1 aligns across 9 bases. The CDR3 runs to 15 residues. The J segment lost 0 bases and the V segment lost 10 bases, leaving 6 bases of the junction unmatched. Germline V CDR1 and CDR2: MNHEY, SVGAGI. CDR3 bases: TGTGCCACCGGGACAGGGCTCGCGAACACCGGGGAGCTGTTTTTT. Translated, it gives CATGTGLANTGELFF.

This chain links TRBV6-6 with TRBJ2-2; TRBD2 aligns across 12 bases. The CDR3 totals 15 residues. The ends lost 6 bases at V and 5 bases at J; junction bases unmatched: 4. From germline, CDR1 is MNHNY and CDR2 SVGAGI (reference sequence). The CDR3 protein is CASSSTSGGTGELFF. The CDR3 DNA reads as TGTGCCAGCAGCTCGACTAGCGGGGGAACCGGGGAGCTGTTTTTT.

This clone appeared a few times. The chain's CDR3 is CASSLFWTQMDDYGYTF. CDR3 in DNA: TGTGCCAGCAGCTTGTTTTGGACACAAATGGACGACTATGGCTACACCTTC. V and J are TRBV4-2 and TRBJ1-2; possible D gene TRBD1, 5 bases. CDR1 and CDR2 from the germline V gene are LGHNA and YNFKEQ. The CDR3 is 17 amino acids. V lost 5 bases and J lost 3, with 22 bases in between.

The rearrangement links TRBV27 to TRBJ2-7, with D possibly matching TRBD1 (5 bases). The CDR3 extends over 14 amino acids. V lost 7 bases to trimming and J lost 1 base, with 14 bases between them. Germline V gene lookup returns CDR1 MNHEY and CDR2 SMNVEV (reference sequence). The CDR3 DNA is TGTGCCAGCACAGGGTCTGAAAATTCCTACGAGCAGTACTTC. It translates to CASTGSENSYEQYF.

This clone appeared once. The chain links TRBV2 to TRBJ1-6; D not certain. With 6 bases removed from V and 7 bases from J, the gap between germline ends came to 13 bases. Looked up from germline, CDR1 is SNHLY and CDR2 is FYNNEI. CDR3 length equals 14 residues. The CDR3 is CASRVSPENSPLHF. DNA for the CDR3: TGTGCCAGCAGGGTAAGCCCGGAGAATTCACCCCTCCACTTT.

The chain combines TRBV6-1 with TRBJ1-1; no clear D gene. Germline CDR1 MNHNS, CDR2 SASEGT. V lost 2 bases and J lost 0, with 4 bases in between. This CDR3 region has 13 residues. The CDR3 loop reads CASSELLNTEAFF. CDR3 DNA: TGTGCCAGCAGTGAATTATTGAACACTGAAGCTTTCTTT.

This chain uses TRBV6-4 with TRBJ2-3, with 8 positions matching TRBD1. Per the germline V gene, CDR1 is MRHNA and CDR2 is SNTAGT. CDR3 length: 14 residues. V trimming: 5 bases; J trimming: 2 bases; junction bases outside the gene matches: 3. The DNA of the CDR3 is TGTGCCAGCAGTCAGGGGGCAACCACAGATACGCAGTATTTT. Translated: CASSQGATTDTQYF.

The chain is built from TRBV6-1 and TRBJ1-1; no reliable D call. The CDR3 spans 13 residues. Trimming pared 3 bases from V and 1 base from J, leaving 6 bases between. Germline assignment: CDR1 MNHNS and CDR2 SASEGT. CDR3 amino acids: CASSDSENTEAFF. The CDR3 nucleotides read TGTGCCAGCAGTGATAGCGAGAACACTGAAGCTTTCTTT.

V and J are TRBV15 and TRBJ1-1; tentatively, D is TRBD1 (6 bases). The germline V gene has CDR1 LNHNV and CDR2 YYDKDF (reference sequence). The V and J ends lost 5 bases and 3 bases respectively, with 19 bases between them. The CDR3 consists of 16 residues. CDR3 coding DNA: TGTGCCACCAGCGGTGACAGGCTCCGGGTGGACACTGAAGCTTTCTTT. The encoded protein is CATSGDRLRVDTEAFF.

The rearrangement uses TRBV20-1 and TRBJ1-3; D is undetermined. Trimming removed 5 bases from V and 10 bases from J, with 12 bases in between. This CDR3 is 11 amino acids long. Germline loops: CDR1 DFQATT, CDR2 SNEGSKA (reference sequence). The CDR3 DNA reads TGCAGTGCTCGGTGGGGAGAGACCATATATTTT. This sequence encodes CSARWGETIYF.

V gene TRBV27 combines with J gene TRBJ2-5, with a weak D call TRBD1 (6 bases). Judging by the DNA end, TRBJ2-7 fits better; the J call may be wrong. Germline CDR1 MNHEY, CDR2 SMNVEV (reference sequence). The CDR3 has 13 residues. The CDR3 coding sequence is TGTGCCAGCAGTAAGTGGGGGCCCCACGAGCAGTACTTC. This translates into CASSKWGPHEQYF.

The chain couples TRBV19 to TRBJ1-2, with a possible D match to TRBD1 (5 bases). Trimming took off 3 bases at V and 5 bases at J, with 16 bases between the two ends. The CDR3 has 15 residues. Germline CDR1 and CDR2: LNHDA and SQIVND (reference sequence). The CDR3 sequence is CASSISRGLGYGYTF. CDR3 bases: TGTGCCAGTAGTATTTCGCGGGGGTTAGGGTATGGCTACACCTTC. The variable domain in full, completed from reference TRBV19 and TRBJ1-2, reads DGGITQSPKYLFRKEGQNVTLSCEQNLNHDAMYWYRQDPGQGLRLIYYSQIVNDFQKGDIAEGYSVSREKKESFPLTVTSAQKNPTAFYLCASSISRGLGYGYTFGSGTRLTVV.

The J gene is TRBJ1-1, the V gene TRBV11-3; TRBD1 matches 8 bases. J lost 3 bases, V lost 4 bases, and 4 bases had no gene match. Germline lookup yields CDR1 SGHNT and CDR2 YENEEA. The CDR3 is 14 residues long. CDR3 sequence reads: CASSSGTGYTEAFF. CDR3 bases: TGTGCCAGCAGCTCCGGGACAGGTTACACTGAAGCTTTCTTT.

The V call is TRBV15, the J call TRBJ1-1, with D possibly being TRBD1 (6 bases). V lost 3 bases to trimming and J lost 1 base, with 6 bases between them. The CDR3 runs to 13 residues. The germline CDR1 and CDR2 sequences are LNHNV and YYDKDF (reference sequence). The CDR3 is CATSRTGNTEAFF. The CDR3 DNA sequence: TGTGCCACCAGCAGGACAGGGAACACTGAAGCTTTCTTT.

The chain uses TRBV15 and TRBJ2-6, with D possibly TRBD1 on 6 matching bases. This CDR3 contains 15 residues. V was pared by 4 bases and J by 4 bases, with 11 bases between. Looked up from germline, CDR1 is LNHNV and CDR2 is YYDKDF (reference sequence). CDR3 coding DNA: TGTGCCACCAGCATGACAGGCTTCGGGGCCAACGTCCTGACTTTC. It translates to CATSMTGFGANVLTF. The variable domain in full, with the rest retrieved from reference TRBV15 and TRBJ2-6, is DAMVIQNPRYQVTQFGKPVTLSCSQTLNHNVMYWYQQKSSQAPKLLFHYYDKDFNNEADTPDNFQSRRPNTSFCFLDIRSPGLGDTAMYLCATSMTGFGANVLTFGAGSRLTVL.

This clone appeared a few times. The CDR3 DNA is TGTGCCAGCAGTCCAAATTCGGGGACAGGGGGGGCCAACGTCCTGACTTTC. Translated: CASSPNSGTGGANVLTF. This chain links TRBV6-4 with TRBJ2-6, with 9 bases aligning to TRBD1. The V and J ends lost 5 bases and 4 bases, in that order; junction bases with no gene match: 9. The CDR3 has 17 residues. CDR1 is MRHNA and CDR2 is SNTAGT in the germline V gene.

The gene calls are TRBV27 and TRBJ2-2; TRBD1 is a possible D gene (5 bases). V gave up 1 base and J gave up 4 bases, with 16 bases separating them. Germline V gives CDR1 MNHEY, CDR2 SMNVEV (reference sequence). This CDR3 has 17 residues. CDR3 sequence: CASSLLLDISSTGELFF. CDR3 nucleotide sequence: TGTGCCAGCAGTTTATTGCTGGACATTTCGAGCACCGGGGAGCTGTTTTTT.

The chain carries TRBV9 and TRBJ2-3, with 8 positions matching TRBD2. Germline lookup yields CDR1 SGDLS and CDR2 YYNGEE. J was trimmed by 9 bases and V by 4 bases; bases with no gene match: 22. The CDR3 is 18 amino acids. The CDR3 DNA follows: TGTGCCAGCAGCCCCGGGACTAGTTGGCCCGGTGTCGACGAGACGCAGTATTTT. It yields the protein CASSPGTSWPGVDETQYF.

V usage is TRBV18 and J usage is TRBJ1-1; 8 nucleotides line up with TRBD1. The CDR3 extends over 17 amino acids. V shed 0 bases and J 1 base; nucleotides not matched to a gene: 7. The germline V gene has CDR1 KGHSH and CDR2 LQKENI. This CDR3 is CASSPPWLTGANTEAFF. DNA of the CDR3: TGTGCCAGCTCACCACCGTGGTTGACAGGGGCGAACACTGAAGCTTTCTTT.

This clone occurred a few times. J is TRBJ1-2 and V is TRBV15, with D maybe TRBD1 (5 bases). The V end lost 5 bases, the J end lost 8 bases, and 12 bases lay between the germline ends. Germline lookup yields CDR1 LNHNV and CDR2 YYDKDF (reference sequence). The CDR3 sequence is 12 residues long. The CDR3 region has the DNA TGTGCCACCAGCCGGGGGTTAGAAGGCTACACCTTC. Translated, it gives CATSRGLEGYTF.

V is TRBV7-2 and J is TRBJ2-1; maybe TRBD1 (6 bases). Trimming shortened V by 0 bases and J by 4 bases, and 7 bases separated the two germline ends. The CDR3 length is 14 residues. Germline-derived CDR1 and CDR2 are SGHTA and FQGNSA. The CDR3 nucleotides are TGTGCCAGCAGCTTAGCGGGGGCGTACAATGAGCAGTTCTTC. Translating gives CASSLAGAYNEQFF.

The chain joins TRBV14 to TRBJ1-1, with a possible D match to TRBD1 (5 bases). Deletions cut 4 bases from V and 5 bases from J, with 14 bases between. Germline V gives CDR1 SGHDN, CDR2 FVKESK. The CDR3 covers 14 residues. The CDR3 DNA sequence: TGTGCCAGCAGCCTCTCCCAGGGAAGGACTGAAGCTTTCTTT. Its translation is CASSLSQGRTEAFF.

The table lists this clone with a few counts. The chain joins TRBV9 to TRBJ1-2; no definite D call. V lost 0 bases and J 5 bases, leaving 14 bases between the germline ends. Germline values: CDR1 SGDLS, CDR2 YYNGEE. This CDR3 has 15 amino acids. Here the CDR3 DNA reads TGTGCCAGCAGCGTAGACTCCCGTAACCCTTATGGCTACACCTTC. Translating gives CASSVDSRNPYGYTF.

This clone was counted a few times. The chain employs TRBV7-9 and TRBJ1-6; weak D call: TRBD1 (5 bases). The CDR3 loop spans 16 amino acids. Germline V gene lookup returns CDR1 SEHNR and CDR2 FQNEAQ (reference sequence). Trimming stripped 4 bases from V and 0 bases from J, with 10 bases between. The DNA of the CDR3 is TGTGCCAGCAGCTCCGACAGAATCTCCTATAATTCACCCCTCCACTTT. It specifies CASSSDRISYNSPLHF.

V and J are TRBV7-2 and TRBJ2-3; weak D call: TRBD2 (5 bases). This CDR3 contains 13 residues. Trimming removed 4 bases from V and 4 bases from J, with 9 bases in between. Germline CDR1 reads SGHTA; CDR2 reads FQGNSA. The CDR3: CASSSAGADTQYF. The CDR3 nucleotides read TGTGCCAGCAGCTCTGCCGGGGCAGATACGCAGTATTTT.

In DNA form, the CDR3 reads TGCGCCAGCAGCCAAGTGGAGGATGAAAAACTGTTTTTT. Translated, it gives CASSQVEDEKLFF. V is TRBV4-3 and J is TRBJ1-4; no definite D call. Germline lookup yields CDR1 LGHNA and CDR2 YSLEER. The CDR3 spans 13 residues. V dropped 1 base and J dropped 6 bases, with 6 bases sitting between them.

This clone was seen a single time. This chain's CDR3 is CASSPGIEQYF. CDR3 nucleotide sequence: TGTGCCAGCAGTCCAGGGATCGAGCAGTACTTC. This chain links TRBV11-2 with TRBJ2-7; D possibly corresponds to TRBD1 (5 bases). V lost 6 bases and J lost 6, with 9 bases in between. Germline CDR1 SGHAT, CDR2 FQNNGV. CDR3 size: 11 residues. Complete variable domain (other parts from reference TRBV11-2 and TRBJ2-7): EAGVAQSPRYKIIEKRQSVAFWCNPISGHATLYWYQQILGQGPKLLIQFQNNGVVDDSQLPKDRFSAERLKGVDSTLKIQPAKLEDSAVYLCASSPGIEQYFGPGTRLTVT.

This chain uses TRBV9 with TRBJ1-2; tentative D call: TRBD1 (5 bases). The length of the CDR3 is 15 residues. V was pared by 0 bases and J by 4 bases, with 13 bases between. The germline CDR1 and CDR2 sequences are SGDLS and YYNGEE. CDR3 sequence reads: CASSVAPGGSYGYTF. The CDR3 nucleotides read TGTGCCAGCAGCGTAGCACCGGGGGGAAGCTATGGCTACACCTTC.

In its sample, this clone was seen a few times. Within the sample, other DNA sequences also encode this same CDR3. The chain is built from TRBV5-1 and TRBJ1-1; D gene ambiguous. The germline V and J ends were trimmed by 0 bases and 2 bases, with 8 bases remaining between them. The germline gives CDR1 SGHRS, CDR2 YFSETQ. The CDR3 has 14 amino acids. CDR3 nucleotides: TGCGCCAGCAGCTTGGCTCCGGGAAACACTGAAGCTTTCTTT. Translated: CASSLAPGNTEAFF.

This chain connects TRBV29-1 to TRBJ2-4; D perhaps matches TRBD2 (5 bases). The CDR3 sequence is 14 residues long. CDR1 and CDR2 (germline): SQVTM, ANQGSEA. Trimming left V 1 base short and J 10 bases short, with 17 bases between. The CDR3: CSVEVEGIRLIQYF. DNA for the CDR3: TGCAGCGTTGAAGTCGAGGGAATAAGGCTAATTCAGTACTTC.